The clone carrying this T cell receptor (beta chain) was seen many times. Its antigen is not known. Then a second PCR, running roughly 6 to 12 cycles, was carried out with a sample-barcoded 5' primer and a J-beta primer mix. TCRdb passed the 5' RACE reads through MiXCR, listing each CDR3 protein once. The data hold roughly 640,000 distinct CDR3 sequences, with roughly 31% observed a single time. This entry belongs to a study of blood T cells in healthy people across ages. V lost 3 bases to trimming and J lost 2 bases; unmatched junction nucleotides: 4. Germline-derived CDR1 and CDR2 are SGHRS and YFSETQ. CDR3 size: 14 residues. At least 6.5 million PBMCs were isolated per sample. Study-level findings and limits: Investigators viewed diversity estimates from one million T cells as underestimates, the study reported.

The gene calls are TRBV5-1 and TRBJ2-7; TRBD1 matches 8 bases. Sequencing was done on a sample of blood. This clonotype was obtained from a woman of 80 years or more in good health. The CDR3 DNA reads as TGCGCCAGCAGCTATGGACAGGGCGCCTACGAGCAGTACTTC. Protein: CASSYGQGAYEQYF.